The subject of this entry is one TCR beta chain. The antigen remains undetermined. At one end, the junction sequence differs from germline, possibly due to a read error. A modified ARM-PCR protocol with three rounds of nested PCR amplified TCRbeta. TCRdb re-derived calls from the multiplex PCR reads in MiXCR, one entry per CDR3 protein. The sample has 65,000 to 80,000 distinct CDR3 sequences, 60% to 75% seen once; the top ten hold roughly 30%. The template was RNA from unsorted bulk tissue. The data are from a study of tumor and adjacent non-tumor tissue in lung cancer. Study information: There were around 11 adenocarcinoma, a couple of squamous cell carcinoma and 1 small cell lung cancer cases. On average, productive TCRbeta reads reached 4 million to 5 million per sample.

Study findings and constraints: In normal lung, the top 100 clones were significantly more dominant than in tumor. TCR diversity was significantly greater in tumor than normal lung tissue.

The TCR originated in a man aged 55 to 70 with non-small cell lung cancer. Sequencing input: lung tumor tissue.

In DNA, the CDR3 is TGTACCTGGATGGGGGGACAGTATAACAATGAGCAGTTCTTC. Encoded protein: CTWMGGQYNNEQFF. This chain links TRBV30 with TRBJ2-1, with D possibly matching TRBD1 (7 bases). The CDR3 runs 14 residues. The V gene's germline CDR1 is GTSNPN and CDR2 SVGIG (reference sequence).